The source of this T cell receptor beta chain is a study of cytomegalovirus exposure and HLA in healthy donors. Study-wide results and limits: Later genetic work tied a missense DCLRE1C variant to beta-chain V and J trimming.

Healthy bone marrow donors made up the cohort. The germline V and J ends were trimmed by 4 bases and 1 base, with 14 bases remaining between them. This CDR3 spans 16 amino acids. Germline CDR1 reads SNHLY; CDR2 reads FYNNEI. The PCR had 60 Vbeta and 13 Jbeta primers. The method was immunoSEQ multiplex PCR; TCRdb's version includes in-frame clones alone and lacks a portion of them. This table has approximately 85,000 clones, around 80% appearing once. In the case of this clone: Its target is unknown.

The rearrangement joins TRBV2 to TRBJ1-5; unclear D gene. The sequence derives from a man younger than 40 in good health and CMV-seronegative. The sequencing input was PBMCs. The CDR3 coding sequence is TGTGCCAGCAGTGGTTGGGGTCGGGGAAGCAATCAGCCCCAGCATTTT. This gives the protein CASSGWGRGSNQPQHF.